Each of the 18 T cell receptor beta chains below was sequenced from the same sample in a study of blood T cell repertoires in COVID-19. The table came from immunoSEQ multiplex PCR; TCRdb's copy has only in-frame clones and leaves some out. The sample yields a few hundred thousand clones, around nine tenths seen once. Material: peripheral blood. The receptors come from a woman aged 30 to 39 with COVID-19, enrolled during active disease.

CDR3: CASRQWAGNNEQFF. In DNA, the CDR3 is TGTGCCAGCAGACAGTGGGCAGGTAACAATGAGCAGTTCTTC. The chain recombines TRBV27 with TRBJ2-1; D call uncertain. The germline V gene has CDR1 MNHEY and CDR2 SMNVEV (reference sequence). Trimming left V 6 bases short and J 5 bases short, with 14 bases between. The CDR3 consists of 14 residues.

This chain joins TRBV5-1 and TRBJ2-1; no reliable D call. The germline V and J ends were trimmed by 0 bases and 0 bases, with 7 bases remaining between them. Germline CDR1 SGHRS, CDR2 YFSETQ. This CDR3 region has 15 residues. The CDR3 reads CASSLDHSSYNEQFF. In DNA, the CDR3 is TGCGCCAGCAGCTTGGACCATAGCTCCTACAATGAGCAGTTCTTC. Full variable domain (outside the CDR3, taken from reference TRBV5-1 and TRBJ2-1): KAGVTQTPRYLIKTRGQQVTLSCSPISGHRSVSWYQQTPGQGLQFLFEYFSETQRNKGNFPGRFSGRQFSNSRSEMNVSTLELGDSALYLCASSLDHSSYNEQFFGPGTRLTVL.

This clone was found a few times. V gene TRBV2 combines with J gene TRBJ2-4; 7 nucleotides align to TRBD1. Germline V gene data show CDR1 as SNHLY and CDR2 as FYNNEI. Losses at the gene ends were 8 bases for V and 8 bases for J; bases not matched to a gene: 3. The length of the CDR3 is 11 residues. The CDR3 loop is CASGDRDIQYF. The CDR3 nucleotides read TGTGCCAGCGGAGACAGGGACATTCAGTACTTC.

This clone was observed once. This sequence joins TRBV7-9 and TRBJ2-3; 9 bases match TRBD2. The CDR3 extends over 16 amino acids. The germline V gene has CDR1 SEHNR and CDR2 FQNEAQ (reference sequence). The ends lost 5 bases at V and 0 bases at J; junction bases unmatched: 6. CDR3 DNA sequence: TGTGCCAGCAGCCGCGGACTAGCGACTAGCACAGATACGCAGTATTTT. Its translation is CASSRGLATSTDTQYF.

This clone has just one count. The gene calls are TRBV3-1 (or the pseudogene TRBV3-2) and TRBJ2-1, with TRBD2 matching 10 bases. The CDR3 sequence is 17 residues long. Germline values: CDR1 LGHDT, CDR2 YNNKEL (reference sequence). The V gene end was trimmed by 1 base and the J gene end by 8 bases; junction bases not matched to a gene: 11. DNA of the CDR3: TGTGCCAGCAGCCAAGGGCGTCTAGCGGGAGTCAGGGATGAGCAGTTCTTC. Amino acid sequence: CASSQGRLAGVRDEQFF.

This chain uses TRBV7-2 with TRBJ1-1; D is possibly TRBD1 (6 bases). The CDR3 spans 14 residues. Trimming pared 3 bases from V and 1 base from J, leaving 9 bases between. Germline CDR1 reads SGHTA; CDR2 reads FQGNSA. CDR3 protein: CASSFQGKNTEAFF. CDR3 DNA: TGTGCCAGCAGCTTCCAGGGGAAGAACACTGAAGCTTTCTTT.

The rearrangement links TRBV28 to TRBJ1-5; no definite D call. V shed 5 bases and J shed 3 bases, with 11 bases lying between them. The CDR3 contains 14 residues. The germline V gene encodes CDR1 MDHEN and CDR2 SYDVKM. In DNA, the CDR3 is TGTGCCAGCAGTCCGACTATGCTCAATCAGCCCCAGCATTTT. This translates into CASSPTMLNQPQHF.

The gene calls are TRBV2 and TRBJ2-7, with TRBD2 matching 9 bases. Germline V gene sequence: CDR1 SNHLY, CDR2 FYNNEI. This CDR3 has 15 residues. Germline trimming cut 6 bases from V and 4 bases from J; bases unmatched to any gene: 10. The CDR3 region is CASRATSGTTYEQYF. The CDR3 DNA is TGTGCCAGCAGGGCGACTAGCGGAACTACATACGAGCAGTACTTC.

V is TRBV28 and J is TRBJ1-6; 7 positions match TRBD1. The CDR3 runs 15 residues. Per germline, CDR1 MDHEN and CDR2 SYDVKM. V shed 7 bases, J shed 10 bases, and the junction held 13 bases outside the gene matches. CDR3 amino acids: CASTLPTGASSPLHF. In DNA, the CDR3 is TGTGCCAGCACCCTACCCACAGGGGCCTCCTCACCCCTCCACTTT.

The chain recombines TRBV28 with TRBJ2-3; D gene unclear. The CDR3 is 15 amino acids. The V and J ends lost 1 base and 0 bases respectively, with 8 bases between them. CDR1 is MDHEN, CDR2 SYDVKM, per germline. CDR3 in amino acids: CASSLLRPSTDTQYF. The CDR3 region has the DNA TGTGCCAGCAGTTTATTGAGGCCTAGCACAGATACGCAGTATTTT.

This chain links TRBV5-5 with TRBJ1-1, with a weak D call TRBD1 (6 bases). In germline, CDR1 is SGHKS, CDR2 YYEKEE (reference sequence). CDR3 length equals 14 residues. V lost 0 bases, J lost 8 bases, and 14 bases lay in between. CDR3 region: CASSLGGTDREAFF. Written as DNA, the CDR3 is TGTGCCAGCAGCTTGGGGGGAACTGACAGGGAAGCTTTCTTT.

The rearrangement joins TRBV2 to TRBJ2-1, with 8 bases matching TRBD2. CDR3 length: 16 residues. Germline V gives CDR1 SNHLY, CDR2 FYNNEI. V lost 2 bases and J lost 5; bases outside the gene matches: 8. CDR3 amino acids: CASSERGTRIHNEQFF. The CDR3 DNA sequence: TGTGCCAGCAGTGAAAGAGGGACTAGGATCCACAATGAGCAGTTCTTC.

The chain has TRBV5-1 and TRBJ2-7; 8 bases are a match to TRBD1. CDR1 is SGHRS and CDR2 is YFSETQ in the germline V gene. The CDR3 is 15 residues long. The ends lost 1 base at V and 7 bases at J; junction bases unmatched: 10. The CDR3 region has the DNA TGCGCCAGCAGCTTGTCACAGGGGGTGTTTAGAGAGCAGTACTTC. As protein: CASSLSQGVFREQYF. The full variable domain, rest sourced from reference TRBV5-1 and TRBJ2-7, is KAGVTQTPRYLIKTRGQQVTLSCSPISGHRSVSWYQQTPGQGLQFLFEYFSETQRNKGNFPGRFSGRQFSNSRSEMNVSTLELGDSALYLCASSLSQGVFREQYFGPGTRLTVT.

The chain joins TRBV30 to TRBJ2-7; 7 nucleotides match TRBD2. From germline, CDR1 is GTSNPN and CDR2 SVGIG (reference sequence). V lost 4 bases, J lost 0 bases, and 15 bases stayed unmatched. CDR3 size: 17 residues. As DNA, the CDR3 is TGTGCCTGGACCCGTGGAGGTAGTGGGAGGGGCTCCTACGAGCAGTACTTC. Its translation is CAWTRGGSGRGSYEQYF.

The V and J genes are TRBV28 and TRBJ1-2, with D maybe TRBD1 (6 bases). Germline values: CDR1 MDHEN, CDR2 SYDVKM. This CDR3 has 14 residues. Trimming pared 1 base from V and 4 bases from J, leaving 10 bases between. This chain's CDR3 is CASSLLGTSYGYTF. The DNA for the CDR3 is TGTGCCAGCAGTTTATTAGGGACAAGCTATGGCTACACCTTC.

The chain is built from TRBV6-4 and TRBJ1-2; 7 nucleotides match TRBD1. The germline gives CDR1 MRHNA, CDR2 SNTAGT. Trimming took 2 bases from V and 8 from J; bases not matched to a gene: 14. This CDR3 spans 16 amino acids. The CDR3: CASSDTRQGLAEGYTF. In DNA, the CDR3 is TGTGCCAGCAGTGACACTAGACAGGGACTGGCGGAAGGCTACACCTTC.

V gene TRBV9 combines with J gene TRBJ2-1; 13 nucleotides align to TRBD2. The ends lost 3 bases at V and 9 bases at J; junction bases unmatched: 6. This CDR3 contains 15 residues. Germline values: CDR1 SGDLS, CDR2 YYNGEE. CDR3 in amino acids: CASSAGTSGIFEQFF. The DNA of the CDR3 is TGTGCCAGCAGCGCGGGGACTAGCGGGATATTTGAGCAGTTCTTC.

This chain links TRBV7-9 with TRBJ2-7, with TRBD2 matching 7 bases. This CDR3 contains 13 residues. The V and J ends lost 4 bases and 2 bases, in that order; junction bases with no gene match: 2. CDR1 and CDR2 (germline): SEHNR, FQNEAQ (reference sequence). The CDR3 loop is CASSSSGTYEQYF. The CDR3 DNA follows: TGTGCCAGCAGCTCTAGCGGCACCTACGAGCAGTACTTC. Filled out from reference TRBV7-9 and TRBJ2-7, the complete variable domain reads DTGVSQNPRHKITKRGQNVTFRCDPISEHNRLYWYRQTLGQGPEFLTYFQNEAQLEKSRLLSDRFSAERPKGSFSTLEIQRTEQGDSAMYLCASSSSGTYEQYFGPGTRLTVT.